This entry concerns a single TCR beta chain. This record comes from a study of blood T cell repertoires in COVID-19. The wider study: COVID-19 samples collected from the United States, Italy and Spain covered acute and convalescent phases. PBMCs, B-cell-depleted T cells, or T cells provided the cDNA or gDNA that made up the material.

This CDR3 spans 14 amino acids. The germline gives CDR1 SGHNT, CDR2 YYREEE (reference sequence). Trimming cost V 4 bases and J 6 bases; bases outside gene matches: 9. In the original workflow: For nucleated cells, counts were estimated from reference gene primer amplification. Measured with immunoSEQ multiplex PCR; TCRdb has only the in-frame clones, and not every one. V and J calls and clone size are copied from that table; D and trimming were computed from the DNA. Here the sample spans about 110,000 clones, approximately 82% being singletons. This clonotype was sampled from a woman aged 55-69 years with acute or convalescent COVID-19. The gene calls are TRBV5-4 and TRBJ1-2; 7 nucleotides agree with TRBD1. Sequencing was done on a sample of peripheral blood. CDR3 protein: CASSLGTVVDGYTF. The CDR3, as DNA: TGTGCCAGCAGCCTAGGGACAGTTGTGGATGGCTACACCTTC.